Following are 31 T cell receptor beta chains from one sample sequenced in a study of T cells in Graves' hyperthyroidism and ophthalmopathy. RNA transcripts gave rise to amplified TCR beta CDR3 regions. A set of HTBI primers served as the primers for a first-round RT-PCR of the TCR CDR3. TCRdb fed the multiplex PCR reads into MiXCR, producing one record per CDR3 protein. The data hold fewer than 700,000 distinct CDR3 sequences, with about a sixth observed a single time. Material: blood. The receptors come from a woman in her twenties or thirties with Graves' hyperthyroidism.

In regard to this clonotype: A read error may be the cause here, since a much bigger clone is one base away. The chain uses TRBV18 and TRBJ2-7, with 9 bases lining up with TRBD1. Germline values: CDR1 KGHSH, CDR2 LQKENI. The V gene end was trimmed by 0 bases and the J gene end by 5 bases; junction bases not matched to a gene: 5. This CDR3 region has 15 residues. The CDR3 spells CASSPPGQGLNEQYF. Written as DNA, the CDR3 is TGTGCCAGCTCACCACCGGGACAGGGATTAAACGAGCAGTACTTC.

This clonotype was recorded at least ten times. The rearrangement uses TRBV28 and TRBJ1-2; D gene uncertain. There are 10 residues in the CDR3. Between the trimmed V and J ends, which lost 6 bases and 8 bases, there was a span of 7 bases. Per the germline V gene, CDR1 is MDHEN and CDR2 is SYDVKM. CDR3 region: CASRGSGYTF. CDR3 in DNA: TGTGCCAGCAGGGGCAGCGGCTACACCTTC.

This clonotype was counted a few times. The J gene is TRBJ2-5, the V gene TRBV30; D is perhaps TRBD2 (6 bases). Trimming stripped 7 bases from V and 4 bases from J, with 19 bases between. In germline, CDR1 is GTSNPN, CDR2 SVGIG (reference sequence). The CDR3 has 14 amino acids. The CDR3 DNA is TGTGCCTTCCAAAGACGGGGGAGGAGAGAGACCCAGTACTTC. It encodes CAFQRRGRRETQYF.

This clonotype was seen many times. The CDR3, as DNA: TGTGCCAGCAGTTACTCGCGCTGGGTAGACAATGAGCAGTTCTTC. It codes for CASSYSRWVDNEQFF. The rearrangement links TRBV6-5 to TRBJ2-1; D not resolved. V lost 0 bases, J lost 5 bases, and 11 bases lay in between. Germline CDR1 is MNHEY and CDR2 is SVGAGI. The CDR3 loop spans 15 amino acids.

With respect to this clonotype: A read error may be the cause here, since a much bigger clone is one base away. The chain joins TRBV12-3 or TRBV12-4 to TRBJ1-1; D is unresolved. The CDR3 length is 12 residues. Trimming removed 8 bases from V and 5 bases from J, with 12 bases in between. The CDR3 DNA is TGTGCCAGCGGCCCAACGGTAACTGAAGCTTTCTTT. This translates into CASGPTVTEAFF.

This clonotype has only a few counts. The rearrangement joins TRBV6-2 or TRBV6-3 to TRBJ2-2; the D gene is possibly TRBD2 (5 bases). Germline CDR1 reads MNHEY; CDR2 reads SVGEGT. This CDR3 is 17 amino acids long. V was cut by 4 bases and J by 1 base, with 16 bases left in between. The CDR3 region has the DNA TGTGCCAGCAGTTTTAGTTGGCGGGCTTTGAACACCGGGGAGCTGTTTTTT. Encoded protein: CASSFSWRALNTGELFF.

There are many counts of this clonotype. V gene TRBV7-9 combines with J gene TRBJ1-5; D unresolved. CDR1 SEHNR and CDR2 FQNEAQ come from the germline V gene (reference sequence). The CDR3 is made up of 13 amino acids. The ends were cut back, 2 bases at V and 6 bases at J, with 8 bases in the middle. The CDR3, as DNA: TGTGCCAGCAGCTTACCGGGTATTCAGCCCCAGCATTTT. It is translated as CASSLPGIQPQHF.

This clonotype turned up a few times. The chain combines TRBV30 with TRBJ2-2; 7 nucleotides agree with TRBD1. Trimming cost V 2 bases and J 5 bases; bases outside gene matches: 2. CDR3 length: 13 amino acids. Germline-derived CDR1 and CDR2 are GTSNPN and SVGIG (reference sequence). CDR3 in DNA: TGTGCCTGGAGTTCACAGGGGACCGGGGAGCTGTTTTTT. This encodes CAWSSQGTGELFF.

This clonotype was counted ten times or more. The genes are TRBV28 and TRBJ2-5, with 9 bases matching TRBD1. The trim removed 5 bases at V and 3 bases at J, leaving 7 bases unmatched. The CDR3 length is 15 residues. Germline CDR1 MDHEN, CDR2 SYDVKM. The CDR3 spells CASSPLRDREETQYF. CDR3 in DNA: TGTGCCAGCAGTCCCCTTAGGGACAGGGAAGAGACCCAGTACTTC.

The rearrangement joins TRBV27 to TRBJ2-1; TRBD2 matches at 12 bases. The CDR3 loop spans 15 amino acids. V was clipped by 6 bases and J by 9 bases; unmatched bases: 9. Germline lookup yields CDR1 MNHEY and CDR2 SMNVEV (reference sequence). The CDR3 is CASSRLAGDVGEQFF. As DNA, the CDR3 is TGTGCCAGCAGCAGACTAGCGGGAGACGTTGGTGAGCAGTTCTTC.

This clonotype showed up many times. The V and J genes are TRBV28 and TRBJ2-5; 7 bases agree with TRBD1. Germline CDR1 and CDR2: MDHEN and SYDVKM. CDR3 length: 16 amino acids. The V gene end was trimmed by 3 bases and the J gene end by 5 bases; junction bases not matched to a gene: 12. CDR3 amino acids: CASSFGLQGKLETQYF. Here the CDR3 DNA reads TGTGCCAGCAGTTTCGGATTACAGGGGAAATTGGAGACCCAGTACTTC.

This clonotype has only a few counts. V usage is TRBV27 and J usage is TRBJ2-7, with 7 nucleotides matching TRBD2. This CDR3 has 15 residues. V was pared by 2 bases and J by 3 bases, with 7 bases of the junction left unmatched. CDR1 is MNHEY and CDR2 is SMNVEV in the germline V gene (reference sequence). The CDR3, as DNA: TGTGCCAGCAGTTTAACGGGAGGTGTTGTCTACGAGCAGTACTTC. Its protein is CASSLTGGVVYEQYF.

This clonotype was picked up many times. The rearrangement links TRBV7-2 to TRBJ2-7, with 8 bases that match TRBD1. This CDR3 is 15 amino acids long. The V gene end was trimmed by 6 bases and the J gene end by 4 bases; junction bases not matched to a gene: 11. Germline V gene data show CDR1 as SGHTA and CDR2 as FQGNSA. The CDR3 here is CASSPGQGSSYEQYF. CDR3 DNA sequence: TGTGCCAGCAGTCCCGGACAGGGCAGCAGTTACGAGCAGTACTTC.

This clonotype was picked up one time. The rearrangement links TRBV30 to TRBJ1-5; TRBD1 is a possible D gene (5 bases). The germline CDR1 and CDR2 sequences are GTSNPN and SVGIG (reference sequence). The CDR3 totals 13 residues. Trimming shortened V by 2 bases and J by 9 bases, and 14 bases separated the two germline ends. CDR3 in DNA: TGTGCCTGGAGTATCCGACAGCTGGGGCCCCAGCATTTT. Amino acids: CAWSIRQLGPQHF.

This clonotype was found a few times. This rearrangement joins TRBV3-1 to TRBJ2-7, with D possibly TRBD2 on 6 matching bases. The CDR3 consists of 13 residues. The germline V gene encodes CDR1 LGHDT and CDR2 YNNKEL (reference sequence). Trimming took 4 bases from V and 6 from J, leaving 13 bases between them. The DNA of the CDR3 is TGTGCCAGCAGCCTCACGGGAGAGAGCGAGCAGTACTTC. This sequence encodes CASSLTGESEQYF.

V is TRBV24-1 and J is TRBJ1-2; D ambiguous. V lost 4 bases and J 3 bases, leaving 2 bases between the germline ends. Germline V lookup: CDR1 KGHDR, CDR2 SFDVKD. The length of the CDR3 is 11 residues. CDR3 amino acids: CATSDDYGYTF. The CDR3, as DNA: TGTGCCACCAGTGACGACTATGGCTACACCTTC.

This clonotype came up many times. The chain links TRBV5-1 to TRBJ2-3; 9 bases are shared with TRBD1. V lost 4 bases, J lost 6 bases, and 9 bases stayed unmatched. The CDR3 loop spans 15 amino acids. The V gene's germline CDR1 is SGHRS and CDR2 YFSETQ. The CDR3 here is CASSLGQGGPDTQYF. In DNA form, the CDR3 reads TGCGCCAGCAGCCTGGGACAGGGCGGACCCGATACGCAGTATTTT.

This clonotype was seen a single time. One end of the junction varies from germline; a read error may be responsible. The chain employs TRBV6-6 and TRBJ2-5; D gene unclear. The CDR3 covers 11 residues. The germline gives CDR1 MNHNY, CDR2 SVGAGI (reference sequence). CDR3 sequence (DNA): TGTGCCGGCAGTTACTCGGAGACCCAGTACTTC. It specifies CAGSYSETQYF.

This clonotype appeared many times. V usage is TRBV7-2 and J usage is TRBJ2-7, with 7 positions matching TRBD1. Germline CDR1 and CDR2: SGHTA and FQGNSA. Unmatched junction bases numbered 13, after V lost 3 bases and J lost 2 bases. This CDR3 has 17 amino acids. The CDR3 bases are TGTGCCAGCAGCTTTCCCCTTCAGACAGGGTTTCCCTACGAGCAGTACTTC. It translates to CASSFPLQTGFPYEQYF. The variable domain in full, completed from reference TRBV7-2 and TRBJ2-7, reads GAGVSQSPSNKVTEKGKDVELRCDPISGHTALYWYRQSLGQGLEFLIYFQGNSAPDKSGLPSDRFSAERTGGSVSTLTIQRTQQEDSAVYLCASSFPLQTGFPYEQYFGPGTRLTVT.

There are a few counts of this clonotype. V and J are TRBV5-1 and TRBJ2-1; TRBD1 might be the D (6 bases). V shed 0 bases and J shed 10 bases, with 20 bases lying between them. The germline V gene encodes CDR1 SGHRS and CDR2 YFSETQ. The CDR3 consists of 16 residues. Here the CDR3 reads CASSLVEGQSGREQFF. The CDR3 DNA follows: TGCGCCAGCAGCTTGGTGGAAGGACAGTCGGGTAGAGAGCAGTTCTTC.

Only a few counts were recorded for this clonotype. CDR3 region: CASSASGRPGDTQYF. CDR3 DNA: TGTGCCAGCAGCGCTAGCGGGAGACCCGGAGATACGCAGTATTTT. The chain employs TRBV7-2 and TRBJ2-3, with 10 positions matching TRBD2. The germline gives CDR1 SGHTA, CDR2 FQGNSA. CDR3 size: 15 residues. V lost 5 bases, J lost 5 bases, and 7 bases stayed unmatched.

This clonotype was detected ten times or more. The chain employs TRBV20-1 and TRBJ1-5; the match to TRBD1 covers 8 bases. Germline CDR1 reads DFQATT; CDR2 reads SNEGSKA (reference sequence). CDR3 size: 15 residues. Unmatched junction bases numbered 8, after V lost 3 bases and J lost 4 bases. The CDR3: CSASATGEGNQPQHF. In DNA, the CDR3 is TGCAGTGCTAGCGCGACAGGGGAAGGGAATCAGCCCCAGCATTTT.

V usage is TRBV27 and J usage is TRBJ2-1; TRBD2 agrees at 7 bases. Germline CDR1 is MNHEY and CDR2 is SMNVEV (reference sequence). The CDR3 is made up of 16 amino acids. The V segment lost 3 bases and the J segment 3 bases; nucleotides outside the gene matches: 8. The CDR3 nucleotides read TGTGCCAGCAGTTTTACCACTAGCGACTACTACAATGAGCAGTTCTTC. Its protein product is CASSFTTSDYYNEQFF.

V usage is TRBV2 and J usage is TRBJ2-3; D tentatively fits TRBD1 or TRBD2 (5 bases each). Looked up from germline, CDR1 is SNHLY and CDR2 is FYNNEI. The CDR3 totals 13 residues. The ends were cut back, 9 bases at V and 6 bases at J, with 16 bases in the middle. The CDR3 region has the DNA TGTGCCAGTGCCGGGACCGTAGGGGATACGCAGTATTTT. Its protein product is CASAGTVGDTQYF.

On this clonotype: Since a much larger clone is just one base distant, this may be a read error. This chain links TRBV30 with TRBJ1-6, with TRBD1 matching over 9 bases. The CDR3 spans 15 residues. J gave up 7 bases and V 4 bases, and 8 bases lay outside the gene matches. CDR1 and CDR2 (germline): GTSNPN, SVGIG (reference sequence). Here the CDR3 reads CAWTLSTGGNSPLHF. CDR3 DNA: TGTGCCTGGACGTTGTCGACAGGGGGGAATTCACCCCTCCACTTT.

In its sample, this clonotype was seen a few times. The chain recombines TRBV27 with TRBJ2-1, with 10 bases lining up with TRBD2. Germline CDR1 and CDR2: MNHEY and SMNVEV (reference sequence). The ends lost 4 bases at V and 6 bases at J; junction bases unmatched: 3. The CDR3 runs 14 residues. The CDR3 protein is CASSWTSGTNEQFF. The CDR3 nucleotides are TGTGCCAGCAGTTGGACTAGCGGAACCAATGAGCAGTTCTTC.

This clonotype has ten or more counts. The rearrangement links TRBV30 to TRBJ2-3; 10 bases are shared with TRBD2. Germline trimming cut 2 bases from V and 5 bases from J; bases unmatched to any gene: 10. Germline lookup yields CDR1 GTSNPN and CDR2 SVGIG (reference sequence). The CDR3 sequence is 16 residues long. The chain's CDR3 is CAWSRELAGVGDTQYF. CDR3 bases: TGTGCCTGGAGTCGAGAGCTAGCGGGAGTTGGAGATACGCAGTATTTT.

The chain recombines TRBV3-1 with TRBJ2-7; no clear D gene. Germline V gene data show CDR1 as LGHDT and CDR2 as YNNKEL (reference sequence). This CDR3 has 14 residues. V lost 3 bases and J 2 bases, leaving 11 bases between the germline ends. CDR3 sequence (DNA): TGTGCCAGCAGCCAGGTGACTGTGGCCTACGAGCAGTACTTC. Amino acids: CASSQVTVAYEQYF.

Of note for this clonotype: Compared with germline, one end of the junction differs, possibly owing to a read error. This chain joins TRBV5-1 and TRBJ2-3; no firm D call. The CDR3 is 15 amino acids. CDR1 SGHRS and CDR2 YFSETQ come from the germline V gene. The CDR3 protein is CASSLVLTTTDTQYF. CDR3 bases: TGTGCCAGCAGCTTGGTTTTGACAACGACCGATACGCAGTATTTT.

This chain joins TRBV2 and TRBJ1-4; 9 nucleotides line up with TRBD1. Trimming took 2 bases from V and 5 from J; bases not matched to a gene: 9. The CDR3 runs to 17 residues. In germline, CDR1 is SNHLY, CDR2 FYNNEI. CDR3 coding DNA: TGTGCCAGCAGTGAATCTACAGGGGGCTCATCCAATGAAAAACTGTTTTTT. Translating gives CASSESTGGSSNEKLFF.

This clonotype came up a few times. The chain couples TRBV30 to TRBJ1-5, with D perhaps matching TRBD1 (6 bases). The CDR3 runs 14 residues. From germline, CDR1 is GTSNPN and CDR2 SVGIG (reference sequence). The CDR3, as DNA: TGTGCGTGGGGGGCAGGGACTAGCAATCAGCCCCAGCATTTT. Its translation is CAWGAGTSNQPQHF.